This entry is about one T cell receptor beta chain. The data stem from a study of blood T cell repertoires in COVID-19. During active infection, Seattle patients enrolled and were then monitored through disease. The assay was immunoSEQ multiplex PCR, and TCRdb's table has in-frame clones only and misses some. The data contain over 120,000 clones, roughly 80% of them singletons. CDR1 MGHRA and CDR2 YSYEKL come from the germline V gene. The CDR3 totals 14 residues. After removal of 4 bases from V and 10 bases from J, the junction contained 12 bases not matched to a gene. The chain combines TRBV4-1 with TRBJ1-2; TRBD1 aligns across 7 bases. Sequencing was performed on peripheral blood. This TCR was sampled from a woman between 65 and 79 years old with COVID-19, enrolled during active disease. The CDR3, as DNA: TGCGCCAGCAGCCGGACCGGGACAGTTTTTGACTACACCTTC. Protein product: CASSRTGTVFDYTF.